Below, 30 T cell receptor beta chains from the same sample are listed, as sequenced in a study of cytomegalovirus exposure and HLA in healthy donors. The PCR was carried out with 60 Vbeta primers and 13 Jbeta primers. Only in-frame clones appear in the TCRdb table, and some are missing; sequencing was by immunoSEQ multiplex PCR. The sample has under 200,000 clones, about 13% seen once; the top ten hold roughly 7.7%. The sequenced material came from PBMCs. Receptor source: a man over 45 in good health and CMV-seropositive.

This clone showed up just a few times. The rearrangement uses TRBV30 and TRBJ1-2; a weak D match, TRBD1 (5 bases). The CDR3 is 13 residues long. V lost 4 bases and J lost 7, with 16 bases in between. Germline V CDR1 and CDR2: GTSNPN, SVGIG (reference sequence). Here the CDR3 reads CAWKALPGAGYTF. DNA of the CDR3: TGTGCCTGGAAGGCCTTACCTGGGGCTGGCTACACCTTC.

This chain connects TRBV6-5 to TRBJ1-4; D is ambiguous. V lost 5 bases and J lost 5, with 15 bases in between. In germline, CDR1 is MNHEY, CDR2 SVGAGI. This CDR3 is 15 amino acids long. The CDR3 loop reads CASSPFMGSNEKLFF. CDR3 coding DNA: TGTGCCAGCAGTCCCTTTATGGGCAGCAATGAAAAACTGTTTTTT.

The CDR3: CASSQRATQGNSPLHF. Here the CDR3 DNA reads TGTGCCAGCAGCCAGAGGGCCACTCAAGGTAATTCACCCCTCCACTTT. The chain combines TRBV5-6 with TRBJ1-6; D uncertain. CDR1 is SGHDT and CDR2 is YYEEEE in the germline V gene. The CDR3 has 16 amino acids. V lost 4 bases, J lost 6 bases, and 17 bases lay in between.

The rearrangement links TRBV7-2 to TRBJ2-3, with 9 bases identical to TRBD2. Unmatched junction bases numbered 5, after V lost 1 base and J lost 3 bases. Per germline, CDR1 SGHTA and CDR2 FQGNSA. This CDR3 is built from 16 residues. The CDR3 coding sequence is TGTGCCAGCAGCTTAGTTGGCGGGGGGGCGACAGATACGCAGTATTTT. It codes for CASSLVGGGATDTQYF.

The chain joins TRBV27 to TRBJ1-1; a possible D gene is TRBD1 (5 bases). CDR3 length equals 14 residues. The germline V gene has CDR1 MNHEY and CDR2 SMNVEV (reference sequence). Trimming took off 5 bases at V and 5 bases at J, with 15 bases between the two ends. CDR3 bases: TGTGCCAGCAGTCCTCAGGGCACTTGGACTGAAGCTTTCTTT. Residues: CASSPQGTWTEAFF.

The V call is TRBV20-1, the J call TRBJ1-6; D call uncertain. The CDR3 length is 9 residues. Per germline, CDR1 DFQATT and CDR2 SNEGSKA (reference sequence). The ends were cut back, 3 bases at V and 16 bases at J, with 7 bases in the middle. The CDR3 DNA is TGCAGTGCTAGCCCGGGGCTCCACTTT. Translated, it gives CSASPGLHF.

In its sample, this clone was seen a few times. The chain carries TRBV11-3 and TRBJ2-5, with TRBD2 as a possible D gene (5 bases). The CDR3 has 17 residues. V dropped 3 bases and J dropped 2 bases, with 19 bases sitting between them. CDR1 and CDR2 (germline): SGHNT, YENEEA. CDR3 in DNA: TGTGCCAGCAGCTTTAGGCCTAGTGGACTGGGTCAAGAGACCCAGTACTTC. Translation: CASSFRPSGLGQETQYF. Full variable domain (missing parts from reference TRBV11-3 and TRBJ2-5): EAGVVQSPRYKIIEKKQPVAFWCNPISGHNTLYWYLQNLGQGPELLIRYENEEAVDDSQLPKDRFSAERLKGVDSTLKIQPAELGDSAVYLCASSFRPSGLGQETQYFGPGTRLLVL.

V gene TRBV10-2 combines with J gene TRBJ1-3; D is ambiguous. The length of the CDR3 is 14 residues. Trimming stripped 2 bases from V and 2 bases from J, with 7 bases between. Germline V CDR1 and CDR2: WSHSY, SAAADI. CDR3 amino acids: CASSEGSPGNTIYF. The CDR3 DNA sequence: TGCGCCAGCAGTGAGGGCAGTCCTGGAAACACCATATATTTT.

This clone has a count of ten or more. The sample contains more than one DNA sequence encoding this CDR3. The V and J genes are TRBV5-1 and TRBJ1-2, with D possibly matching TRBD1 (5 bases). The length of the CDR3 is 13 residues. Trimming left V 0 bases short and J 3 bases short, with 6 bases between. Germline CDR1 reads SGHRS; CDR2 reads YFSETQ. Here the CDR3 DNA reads TGCGCCAGCAGCTTGGGGGGGGACTATGGCTACACCTTC. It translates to CASSLGGDYGYTF.

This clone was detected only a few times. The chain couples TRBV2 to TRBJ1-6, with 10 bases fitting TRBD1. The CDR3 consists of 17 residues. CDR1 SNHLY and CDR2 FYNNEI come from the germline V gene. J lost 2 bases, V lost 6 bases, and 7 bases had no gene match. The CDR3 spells CASRPDRGPAYNSPLHF. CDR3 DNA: TGTGCCAGCAGACCCGACAGGGGGCCTGCCTATAATTCACCCCTCCACTTT.

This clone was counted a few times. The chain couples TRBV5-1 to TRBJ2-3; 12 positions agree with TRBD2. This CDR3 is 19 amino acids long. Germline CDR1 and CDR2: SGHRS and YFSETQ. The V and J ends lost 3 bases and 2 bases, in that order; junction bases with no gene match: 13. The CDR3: CASSSGQTLAGGTTDTQYF. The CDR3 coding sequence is TGCGCCAGCAGCTCCGGTCAAACACTAGCGGGGGGCACCACAGATACGCAGTATTTT.

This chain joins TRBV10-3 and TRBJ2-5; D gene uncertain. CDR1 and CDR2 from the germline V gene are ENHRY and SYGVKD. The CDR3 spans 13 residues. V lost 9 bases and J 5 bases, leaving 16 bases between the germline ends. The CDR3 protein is CAIAAGSKETQYF. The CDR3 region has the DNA TGTGCCATTGCTGCCGGGTCGAAGGAGACCCAGTACTTC.

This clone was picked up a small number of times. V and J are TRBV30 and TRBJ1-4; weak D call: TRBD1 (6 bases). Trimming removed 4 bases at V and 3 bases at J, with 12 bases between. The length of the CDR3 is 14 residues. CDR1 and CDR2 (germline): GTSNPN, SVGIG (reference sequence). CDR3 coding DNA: TGTGCCTGGACCCCAGGGGCACCTAATGAAAAACTGTTTTTT. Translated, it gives CAWTPGAPNEKLFF.

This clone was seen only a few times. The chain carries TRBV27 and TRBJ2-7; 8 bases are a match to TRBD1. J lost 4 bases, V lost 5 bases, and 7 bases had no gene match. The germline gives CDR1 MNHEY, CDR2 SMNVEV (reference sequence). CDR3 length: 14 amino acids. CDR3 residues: CASSLRQGRYEQYF. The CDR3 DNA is TGTGCCAGCAGTCTAAGACAGGGGAGGTACGAGCAGTACTTC.

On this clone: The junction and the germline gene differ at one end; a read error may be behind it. The CDR3: CSVRQGPNQHQHF. CDR3 bases: TGCAGCGTTCGACAGGGGCCCAATCAGCACCAGCATTTT. This chain links TRBV29-1 with TRBJ1-5, with 8 positions matching TRBD1. The CDR3 sequence is 13 residues long. CDR1 is SQVTM, CDR2 ANQGSEA, per germline.

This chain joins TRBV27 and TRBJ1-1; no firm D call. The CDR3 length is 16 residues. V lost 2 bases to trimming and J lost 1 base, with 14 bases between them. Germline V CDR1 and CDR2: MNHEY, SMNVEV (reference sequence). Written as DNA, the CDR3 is TGTGCCAGCAGTTTAGGGCAGTTAACCCGGAACACTGAAGCTTTCTTT. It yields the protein CASSLGQLTRNTEAFF.

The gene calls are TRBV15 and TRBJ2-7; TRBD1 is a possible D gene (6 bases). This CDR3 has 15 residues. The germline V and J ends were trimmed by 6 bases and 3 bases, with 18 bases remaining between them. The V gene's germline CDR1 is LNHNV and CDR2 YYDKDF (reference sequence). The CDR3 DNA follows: TGTGCCACCAGTCTTCACCTCAGGGGACACTACGAGCAGTACGTC. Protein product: CATSLHLRGHYEQYV.

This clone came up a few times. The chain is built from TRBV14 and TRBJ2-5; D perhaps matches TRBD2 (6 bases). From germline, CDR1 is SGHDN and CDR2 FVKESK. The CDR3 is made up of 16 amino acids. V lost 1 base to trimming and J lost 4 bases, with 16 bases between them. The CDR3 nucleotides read TGTGCCAGCAGCCAAGGAGGGACTCCTGAGCGAGAGACCCAGTACTTC. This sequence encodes CASSQGGTPERETQYF.

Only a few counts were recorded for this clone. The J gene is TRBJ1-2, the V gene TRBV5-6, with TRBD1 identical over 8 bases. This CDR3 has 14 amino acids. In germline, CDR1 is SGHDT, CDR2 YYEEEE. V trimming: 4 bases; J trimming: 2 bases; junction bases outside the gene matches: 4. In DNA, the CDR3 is TGTGCCAGCAGCCGCCGACAGGGGAACTATGGCTACACCTTC. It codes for CASSRRQGNYGYTF.

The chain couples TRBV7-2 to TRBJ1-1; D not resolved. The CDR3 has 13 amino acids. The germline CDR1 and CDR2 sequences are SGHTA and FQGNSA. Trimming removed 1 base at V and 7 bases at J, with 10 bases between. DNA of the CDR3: TGTGCCAGCAGCTTAGTCAGCCGAGGTGAAGCTTTCTTT. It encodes CASSLVSRGEAFF. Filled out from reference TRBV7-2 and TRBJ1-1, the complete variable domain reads GAGVSQSPSNKVTEKGKDVELRCDPISGHTALYWYRQSLGQGLEFLIYFQGNSAPDKSGLPSDRFSAERTGGSVSTLTIQRTQQEDSAVYLCASSLVSRGEAFFGQGTRLTVV.

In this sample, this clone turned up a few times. Here the CDR3 reads CASSLALADYGYTF. CDR3 DNA sequence: TGTGCCAGCAGCTTAGCTCTGGCGGACTATGGCTACACCTTC. The rearrangement uses TRBV7-2 and TRBJ1-2; D is undetermined. Trimming took off 0 bases at V and 3 bases at J, with 8 bases between the two ends. This CDR3 has 14 amino acids. Germline assignment: CDR1 SGHTA and CDR2 FQGNSA.

The CDR3 nucleotides are TGTGCCAGCAGTGGAACGGGGCTAGCGGGGCGTGAGACCCAGTACTTC. Encoded protein: CASSGTGLAGRETQYF. The chain carries TRBV6-6 and TRBJ2-5; TRBD2 matches at 9 bases. The V and J ends lost 5 bases and 5 bases, in that order; junction bases with no gene match: 12. This CDR3 comprises 16 residues. Germline CDR1 and CDR2: MNHNY and SVGAGI (reference sequence).

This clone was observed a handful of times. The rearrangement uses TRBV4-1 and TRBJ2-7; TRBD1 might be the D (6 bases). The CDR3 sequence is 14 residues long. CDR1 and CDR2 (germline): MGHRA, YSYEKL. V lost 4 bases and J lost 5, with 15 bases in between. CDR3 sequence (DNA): TGCGCCAGCAGCCGAAACAGGGATTCGGACGAGCAGTACTTC. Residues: CASSRNRDSDEQYF.

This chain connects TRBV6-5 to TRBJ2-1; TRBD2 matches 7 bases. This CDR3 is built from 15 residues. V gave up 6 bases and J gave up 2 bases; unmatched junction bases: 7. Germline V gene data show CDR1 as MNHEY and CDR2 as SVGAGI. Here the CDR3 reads CASRASGATYNEQFF. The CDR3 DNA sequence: TGTGCCAGCAGGGCGAGCGGGGCCACCTACAATGAGCAGTTCTTC.

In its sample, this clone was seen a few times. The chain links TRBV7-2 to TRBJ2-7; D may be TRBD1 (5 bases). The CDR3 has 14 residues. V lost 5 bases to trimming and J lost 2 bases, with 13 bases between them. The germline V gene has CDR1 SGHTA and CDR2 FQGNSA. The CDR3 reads CASSPRGRAYEQYF. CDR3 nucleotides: TGTGCCAGCAGCCCCCGAGGCAGGGCCTACGAGCAGTACTTC. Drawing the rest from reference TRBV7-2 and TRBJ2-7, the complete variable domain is GAGVSQSPSNKVTEKGKDVELRCDPISGHTALYWYRQSLGQGLEFLIYFQGNSAPDKSGLPSDRFSAERTGGSVSTLTIQRTQQEDSAVYLCASSPRGRAYEQYFGPGTRLTVT.

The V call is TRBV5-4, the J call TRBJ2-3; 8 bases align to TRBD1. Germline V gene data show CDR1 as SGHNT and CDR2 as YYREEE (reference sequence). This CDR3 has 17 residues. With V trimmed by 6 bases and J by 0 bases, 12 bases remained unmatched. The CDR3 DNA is TGTGCCAGCACCCTTGGTAGGACAGGGCCCAGCACAGATACGCAGTATTTT. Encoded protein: CASTLGRTGPSTDTQYF.

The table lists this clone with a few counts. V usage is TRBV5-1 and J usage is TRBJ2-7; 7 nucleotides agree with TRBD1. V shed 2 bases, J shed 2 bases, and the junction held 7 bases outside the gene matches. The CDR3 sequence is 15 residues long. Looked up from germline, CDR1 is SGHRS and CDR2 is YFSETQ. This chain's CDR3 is CASSFDRVDPYEQYF. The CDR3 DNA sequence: TGCGCCAGCAGCTTTGACAGGGTGGACCCCTACGAGCAGTACTTC.

DNA of the CDR3: TGCGCCAGCAGCCAAGCCGGGACTAGCGGGGGGGCCAGGGACATCGGGGAGCTGTTTTTT. This gives the protein CASSQAGTSGGARDIGELFF. The chain recombines TRBV4-1 with TRBJ2-2; 16 bases match TRBD2. This CDR3 contains 20 residues. After removal of 1 base from V and 7 bases from J, the junction contained 12 bases not matched to a gene. Per the germline V gene, CDR1 is MGHRA and CDR2 is YSYEKL.

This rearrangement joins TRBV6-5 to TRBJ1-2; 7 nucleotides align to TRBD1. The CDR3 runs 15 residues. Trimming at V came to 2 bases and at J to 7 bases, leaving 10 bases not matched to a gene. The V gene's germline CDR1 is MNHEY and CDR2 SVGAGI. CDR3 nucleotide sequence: TGTGCCAGCAGTTACGCAGACAGGGCGAGTAGTGGCTACACCTTC. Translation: CASSYADRASSGYTF.

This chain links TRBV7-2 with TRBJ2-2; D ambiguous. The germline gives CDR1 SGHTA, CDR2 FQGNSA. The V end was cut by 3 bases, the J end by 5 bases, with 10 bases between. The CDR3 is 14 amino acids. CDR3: CASSFIVRTGELFF. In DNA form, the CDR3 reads TGTGCCAGCAGCTTTATAGTGCGGACCGGGGAGCTGTTTTTT. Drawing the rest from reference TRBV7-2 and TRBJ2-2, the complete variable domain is GAGVSQSPSNKVTEKGKDVELRCDPISGHTALYWYRQSLGQGLEFLIYFQGNSAPDKSGLPSDRFSAERTGGSVSTLTIQRTQQEDSAVYLCASSFIVRTGELFFGEGSRLTVL.